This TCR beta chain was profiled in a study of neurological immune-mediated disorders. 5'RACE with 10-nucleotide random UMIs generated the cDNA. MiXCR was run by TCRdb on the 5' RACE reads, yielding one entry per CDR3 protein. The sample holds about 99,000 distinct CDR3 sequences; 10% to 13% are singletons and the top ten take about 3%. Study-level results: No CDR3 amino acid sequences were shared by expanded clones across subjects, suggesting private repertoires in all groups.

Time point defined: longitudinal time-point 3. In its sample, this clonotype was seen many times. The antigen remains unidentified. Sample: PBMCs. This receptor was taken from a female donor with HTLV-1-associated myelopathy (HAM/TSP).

The CDR3 reads CASSLGGTGYYNEQFF. In nucleotides, the CDR3 is TGCGCCAGCAGCTTGGGGGGGACAGGGTACTACAATGAGCAGTTCTTC. V usage is TRBV5-1 and J usage is TRBJ2-1; the match to TRBD1 covers 9 bases. Looked up from germline, CDR1 is SGHRS and CDR2 is YFSETQ. V was clipped by 0 bases and J by 3 bases; unmatched bases: 4. CDR3 length: 16 amino acids.